The 20 T cell receptor beta chains listed next were all sequenced from one sample in a study of blood T cell repertoires in COVID-19. TCRdb's copy holds only in-frame clones and misses some; the assay was immunoSEQ multiplex PCR. The sample carries around 200,000 clones, roughly 84% recorded once. Sequences were obtained from PBMCs or T cells enriched from blood (not recorded which). The receptors originated from a woman younger than 45 who had recovered from COVID-19.

This chain links TRBV2 with TRBJ1-1; 7 nucleotides line up with TRBD1. The CDR3 consists of 15 residues. CDR1 and CDR2 from the germline V gene are SNHLY and FYNNEI. Unmatched junction bases numbered 6, after V lost 5 bases and J lost 0 bases. CDR3 nucleotide sequence: TGTGCCAGCAGTCGGGACAGTCTCATGAACACTGAAGCTTTCTTT. Translated: CASSRDSLMNTEAFF.

The CDR3 nucleotides read TGTGCCAGCAGGAAGACTAGCGGTAACGGGATCACCGGGGAGCTGTTTTTT. Translation gives CASRKTSGNGITGELFF. The rearrangement links TRBV2 to TRBJ2-2; 9 positions match TRBD2. Unmatched junction bases numbered 12, after V lost 6 bases and J lost 4 bases. Germline CDR1 SNHLY, CDR2 FYNNEI. The CDR3 is 17 residues long. Based on the CDR3 plus reference TRBV2 and TRBJ2-2, the full variable domain is EPEVTQTPSHQVTQMGQEVILRCVPISNHLYFYWYRQILGQKVEFLVSFYNNEISEKSEIFDDQFSVERPDGSNFTLKIRSTKLEDSAMYFCASRKTSGNGITGELFFGEGSRLTVL.

The V gene is TRBV5-1, the J gene TRBJ2-6, with a possible D match to TRBD2 (5 bases). CDR1 and CDR2 from the germline V gene are SGHRS and YFSETQ. Trimming took off 0 bases at V and 3 bases at J, with 7 bases between the two ends. This CDR3 contains 15 residues. The CDR3 DNA reads TGCGCCAGCAGCTTGGACGGGGTTGGGGCCAACGTCCTGACTTTC. Translating gives CASSLDGVGANVLTF.

The table lists this clone with a few counts. This chain links TRBV5-6 with TRBJ2-2; maybe TRBD2 (6 bases). This CDR3 spans 14 amino acids. Between the trimmed V and J ends, which lost 2 bases and 4 bases, there was a span of 9 bases. Germline values: CDR1 SGHDT, CDR2 YYEEEE. CDR3 DNA sequence: TGTGCCAGCAGCTTTGGGGGAGGCACCGGGGAGCTGTTTTTT. Translation gives CASSFGGGTGELFF.

The chain has TRBV27 and TRBJ1-5; a possible D gene is TRBD1 (5 bases). Germline V gives CDR1 MNHEY, CDR2 SMNVEV (reference sequence). The CDR3 is 14 amino acids. V was shortened by 11 bases and J by 8 bases, with 22 bases between the two germline ends. DNA for the CDR3: TGTGCCGGAACCAGGGCCCTCTCGATGAAGCCCCAGCATTTT. This translates into CAGTRALSMKPQHF.

This clone was counted a few times. The J gene is TRBJ2-2, the V gene TRBV2, with 14 bases matching TRBD2. The trim removed 8 bases at V and 6 bases at J, leaving 5 bases unmatched. Looked up from germline, CDR1 is SNHLY and CDR2 is FYNNEI. CDR3 size: 15 residues. The DNA of the CDR3 is TGTGCCAGCGAGGGACTAGCGGGGGTCCCCGGGGAGCTGTTTTTT. Amino acids: CASEGLAGVPGELFF.

The chain is built from TRBV27 and TRBJ1-2, with D perhaps matching TRBD1 (5 bases). CDR1 is MNHEY, CDR2 SMNVEV, per germline (reference sequence). The CDR3 is 14 residues long. Trimming left V 8 bases short and J 7 bases short, with 20 bases between. In DNA, the CDR3 is TGTGCCAGCGTTCGGGCAGGGACTGGGGGTGGCTACACCTTC. Residues: CASVRAGTGGGYTF.

The J gene is TRBJ2-7, the V gene TRBV29-1, with 7 bases that match TRBD1. V shed 4 bases, J shed 3 bases, and the junction held 3 bases outside the gene matches. The CDR3 length is 12 residues. The germline V gene encodes CDR1 SQVTM and CDR2 ANQGSEA. CDR3 loop: CSVVPGGYEQYF. CDR3 sequence (DNA): TGCAGCGTTGTCCCAGGGGGCTACGAGCAGTACTTC.

This clone was found once. The chain has TRBV6-5 and TRBJ2-7; weak D call: TRBD2 (6 bases). The CDR3 has 14 residues. Germline-derived CDR1 and CDR2 are MNHEY and SVGAGI. The germline V and J ends were trimmed by 0 bases and 3 bases, with 9 bases remaining between them. As DNA, the CDR3 is TGTGCCAGCAGTTACTCGGCGGGGAGCTACGAGCAGTACGTC. Encoded protein: CASSYSAGSYEQYV.

The chain carries TRBV11-2 and TRBJ2-1; TRBD2 matches 7 bases. Germline V lookup: CDR1 SGHAT, CDR2 FQNNGV. There are 15 residues in the CDR3. V gave up 6 bases and J gave up 1 base; unmatched junction bases: 6. This CDR3 is CASRRLGGSYNEQFF. The DNA of the CDR3 is TGTGCCAGCAGACGTCTGGGGGGGTCCTACAATGAGCAGTTCTTC.

This chain uses TRBV9 with TRBJ2-2; TRBD2 matches 7 bases. The germline CDR1 and CDR2 sequences are SGDLS and YYNGEE. CDR3 size: 13 residues. With 0 bases clipped from V and 7 bases from J, the junction kept 0 bases outside the gene matches. The CDR3 coding sequence is TGTGCCAGCAGCGTAGGGACTAGCGGGGAGCTGTTTTTT. As protein: CASSVGTSGELFF.

The rearrangement joins TRBV28 to TRBJ2-3; 8 bases map to TRBD1. V shed 6 bases, J shed 3 bases, and the junction held 11 bases outside the gene matches. CDR1 is MDHEN, CDR2 SYDVKM, per germline. The CDR3 is 16 residues long. CDR3 sequence: CASRLGGTGATDTQYF. CDR3 nucleotide sequence: TGTGCCAGCAGGCTAGGGGGGACAGGAGCAACAGATACGCAGTATTTT.

The chain couples TRBV30 to TRBJ2-3; TRBD1 is a possible D gene (5 bases). V gave up 3 bases and J gave up 9 bases, with 16 bases separating them. The length of the CDR3 is 13 residues. Germline CDR1 and CDR2: GTSNPN and SVGIG (reference sequence). The CDR3 loop is CAWRGPYSATQYF. The CDR3 DNA reads TGTGCCTGGAGGGGGCCCTACAGTGCGACGCAGTATTTT. The entire variable domain, with the rest obtained from reference TRBV30 and TRBJ2-3, is as follows: SQTIHQWPATLVQPVGSPLSLECTVEGTSNPNLYWYRQAAGRGLQLLFYSVGIGQISSEVPQNLSASRPQDRQFILSSKKLLLSDSGFYLCAWRGPYSATQYFGPGTRLTVL.

This chain links TRBV9 with TRBJ2-2; TRBD2 aligns across 7 bases. CDR1 and CDR2 (germline): SGDLS, YYNGEE. V shed 0 bases, J shed 4 bases, and the junction held 6 bases outside the gene matches. The CDR3 is 16 amino acids. The CDR3 reads CASSVGEGVGTGELFF. The CDR3 DNA is TGTGCCAGCAGCGTAGGGGAGGGAGTGGGCACCGGGGAGCTGTTTTTT.

This clone was counted once. The rearrangement joins TRBV5-1 to TRBJ2-7; TRBD2 aligns across 10 bases. CDR1 and CDR2 (germline): SGHRS, YFSETQ. Trimming took 4 bases from V and 2 from J; bases not matched to a gene: 3. This CDR3 has 14 residues. The CDR3 region has the DNA TGCGCCAGCAGCATGACTAGCGGGCCCTACGAGCAGTACTTC. Its protein product is CASSMTSGPYEQYF.

The chain links TRBV27 to TRBJ2-6, with D possibly TRBD1 on 6 matching bases. V lost 7 bases, J lost 0 bases, and 16 bases lay in between. The CDR3 has 17 residues. CDR1 and CDR2 from the germline V gene are MNHEY and SMNVEV (reference sequence). The CDR3 is CASTLSRDISGANVLTF. As DNA, the CDR3 is TGTGCCAGCACCCTCTCCCGGGACATCTCTGGGGCCAACGTCCTGACTTTC.

The genes are TRBV7-9 and TRBJ2-7; 8 positions match TRBD1. The CDR3 contains 15 residues. Trimming took 7 bases from V and 1 from J; bases not matched to a gene: 9. Per germline, CDR1 SEHNR and CDR2 FQNEAQ (reference sequence). DNA of the CDR3: TGTGCCAGCACTCCCCCTGGGACAGGATCCTACGAGCAGTACTTC. Protein: CASTPPGTGSYEQYF.

The gene calls are TRBV9 and TRBJ2-1; 7 nucleotides match TRBD2. In germline, CDR1 is SGDLS, CDR2 YYNGEE. The V gene end was trimmed by 4 bases and the J gene end by 4 bases; junction bases not matched to a gene: 8. This CDR3 spans 15 amino acids. The CDR3 sequence: CASSPRTRDYNEQFF. The CDR3 nucleotides read TGTGCCAGCAGCCCGAGGACTAGGGATTACAATGAGCAGTTCTTC.

The genes are TRBV10-3 and TRBJ2-1; 7 bases match TRBD1. After removal of 11 bases from V and 5 bases from J, the junction contained 6 bases not matched to a gene. The CDR3 is 12 residues long. Germline CDR1 is ENHRY and CDR2 is SYGVKD. The chain's CDR3 is CALRDSNNEQFF. The CDR3 DNA reads as TGTGCCCTCCGGGACAGTAACAATGAGCAGTTCTTC.

The rearrangement joins TRBV7-6 to TRBJ2-1; 7 positions agree with TRBD1. Trimming took 2 bases from V and 0 from J; bases not matched to a gene: 4. CDR3 size: 16 residues. Germline V CDR1 and CDR2: SGHVS, FNYEAQ. CDR3 protein: CASSLTPGGSYNEQFF. The CDR3 coding sequence is TGTGCCAGCAGCTTAACCCCAGGGGGCTCCTACAATGAGCAGTTCTTC.